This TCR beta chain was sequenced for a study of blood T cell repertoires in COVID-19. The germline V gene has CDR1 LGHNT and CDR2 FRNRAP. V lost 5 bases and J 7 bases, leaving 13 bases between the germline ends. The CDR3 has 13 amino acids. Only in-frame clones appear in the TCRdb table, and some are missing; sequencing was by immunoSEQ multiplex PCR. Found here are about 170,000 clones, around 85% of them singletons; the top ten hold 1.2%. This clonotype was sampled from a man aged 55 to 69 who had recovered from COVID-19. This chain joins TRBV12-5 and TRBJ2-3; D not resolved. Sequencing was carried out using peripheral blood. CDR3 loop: CASGPSGSHTQYF. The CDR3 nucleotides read TGTGCTAGTGGTCCATCCGGGTCCCATACGCAGTATTTT. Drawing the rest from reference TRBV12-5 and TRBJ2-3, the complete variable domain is DARVTQTPRHKVTEMGQEVTMRCQPILGHNTVFWYRQTMMQGLELLAYFRNRAPLDDSGMPKDRFSAEMPDATLATLKIQPSEPRDSAVYFCASGPSGSHTQYFGPGTRLTVL.